The 27 T cell receptor beta chains listed next were all sequenced from one sample in a study of identifying expanded T cells in peripheral blood. Measured with immunoSEQ multiplex PCR; TCRdb has only the in-frame clones, and not every one. The table shows roughly 100,000 clones, with approximately 88% occurring only once. Sequencing used blood. The receptors derive from a person aged 18 to 75 in good health.

The V gene is TRBV27, the J gene TRBJ1-5; D perhaps matches TRBD1 (5 bases). V lost 5 bases to trimming and J lost 0 bases, with 14 bases between them. CDR1 and CDR2 (germline): MNHEY, SMNVEV (reference sequence). The CDR3 is 16 amino acids. CDR3 sequence: CASSRTGPYSNQPQHF. CDR3 coding DNA: TGTGCCAGCAGTAGAACAGGCCCTTATAGCAATCAGCCCCAGCATTTT.

The chain is built from TRBV19 and TRBJ1-1, with TRBD1 as a possible D gene (5 bases). Per the germline V gene, CDR1 is LNHDA and CDR2 is SQIVND (reference sequence). CDR3 length: 14 residues. The V end was cut by 5 bases, the J end by 2 bases, with 12 bases between. The CDR3 region has the DNA TGTGCCAGTAGTCAAGCCAGGGTCAACACTGAAGCTTTCTTT. Protein product: CASSQARVNTEAFF.

The CDR3 nucleotides are TGTGCCAGCAGTGAATATGGGCGGGGGCGCACTGGAAACACCATATATTTT. It is translated as CASSEYGRGRTGNTIYF. The chain recombines TRBV6-1 with TRBJ1-3, with TRBD1 as a possible D gene (6 bases). Deletions cut 2 bases from V and 2 bases from J, with 16 bases between. CDR3 size: 17 residues. Looked up from germline, CDR1 is MNHNS and CDR2 is SASEGT.

The rearrangement uses TRBV5-1 and TRBJ2-7; the D gene is possibly TRBD2 (5 bases). The CDR3 sequence is 14 residues long. The germline V and J ends were trimmed by 3 bases and 0 bases, with 10 bases remaining between them. Germline assignment: CDR1 SGHRS and CDR2 YFSETQ. The CDR3 is CASSSSLSSYEQYF. CDR3 nucleotides: TGCGCCAGCAGCTCTAGCCTCAGCTCCTACGAGCAGTACTTC.

V is TRBV21-1 and J is TRBJ1-5. TRBV21-1 is a pseudogene. The CDR3 length is 13 residues. The CDR3 loop reads CASKGRSCRPQHF. CDR3 sequence (DNA): TGTGCCAGCAAGGGGAGATCCTGCAGGCCCCAGCATTTT.

The gene calls are TRBV6-5 and TRBJ2-7, with D hard to call. V was clipped by 0 bases and J by 2 bases, with 14 bases between them. CDR1 and CDR2 from the germline V gene are MNHEY and SVGAGI. The CDR3 has 16 residues. The CDR3 loop reads CASSYSRHRAPYEQYF. The CDR3 nucleotides are TGTGCCAGCAGTTACTCGCGCCACCGGGCACCCTACGAGCAGTACTTC.

This chain connects TRBV2 to TRBJ2-1; D may be TRBD2 (6 bases). CDR3 size: 16 residues. Trimming took 6 bases from V and 7 from J, leaving 22 bases between them. Per the germline V gene, CDR1 is SNHLY and CDR2 is FYNNEI. CDR3 region: CASRAIPRGLGNEQFF. CDR3 in DNA: TGTGCCAGCAGAGCTATACCTCGGGGGTTGGGGAATGAGCAGTTCTTC. The entire variable domain, with the rest obtained from reference TRBV2 and TRBJ2-1, is as follows: EPEVTQTPSHQVTQMGQEVILRCVPISNHLYFYWYRQILGQKVEFLVSFYNNEISEKSEIFDDQFSVERPDGSNFTLKIRSTKLEDSAMYFCASRAIPRGLGNEQFFGPGTRLTVL.

The rearrangement uses TRBV27 and TRBJ2-7; D uncertain. Looked up from germline, CDR1 is MNHEY and CDR2 is SMNVEV (reference sequence). This CDR3 is built from 12 residues. The ends were cut back, 7 bases at V and 2 bases at J, with 9 bases in the middle. For the CDR3, the DNA is TGTGCCAGCATAGGCCGTCCCTACGAGCAGTACTTC. Translation gives CASIGRPYEQYF.

V gene TRBV18 combines with J gene TRBJ2-1; a weak D match, TRBD1 (6 bases). The CDR3 has 15 residues. CDR1 is KGHSH and CDR2 is LQKENI in the germline V gene. Deletions cut 4 bases from V and 1 base from J, with 11 bases between. CDR3 coding DNA: TGTGCCAGCTCACTCGACAGGTTGTCCTACAATGAGCAGTTCTTC. This encodes CASSLDRLSYNEQFF.

The rearrangement links TRBV6-6 to TRBJ1-2; TRBD1 matches at 7 bases. Germline values: CDR1 MNHNY, CDR2 SVGAGI (reference sequence). The CDR3 contains 12 residues. The ends lost 6 bases at V and 6 bases at J; junction bases unmatched: 4. CDR3 DNA: TGTGCCAGCAGCCAGACAGGGCATGGCTACACCTTC. Translated: CASSQTGHGYTF.

The rearrangement joins TRBV19 to TRBJ2-5, with TRBD1 matching 7 bases. The germline gives CDR1 LNHDA, CDR2 SQIVND (reference sequence). V trimming: 5 bases; J trimming: 3 bases; junction bases outside the gene matches: 6. CDR3 length equals 14 residues. DNA for the CDR3: TGTGCCAGTAGTTCCGACAGGGCTGAAGAGACCCAGTACTTC. It yields the protein CASSSDRAEETQYF.

The chain links TRBV5-1 to TRBJ2-4; 9 bases are shared with TRBD1. Germline V gives CDR1 SGHRS, CDR2 YFSETQ. V lost 0 bases, J lost 6 bases, and 7 bases stayed unmatched. This CDR3 contains 16 residues. CDR3 sequence: CASSLGDREDINIQYF. CDR3 DNA: TGCGCCAGCAGCTTGGGGGACAGGGAGGATATAAACATTCAGTACTTC.

V usage is TRBV2 and J usage is TRBJ2-5; D call uncertain. This CDR3 region has 13 residues. Between the trimmed V and J ends, which lost 8 bases and 5 bases, there was a span of 15 bases. CDR1 is SNHLY and CDR2 is FYNNEI in the germline V gene. CDR3 coding DNA: TGTGCCAGCGGAAGGGCACTGTCGGAGACCCAGTACTTC. Translated, it gives CASGRALSETQYF.

The J gene is TRBJ1-3, the V gene TRBV4-1, with D tentatively TRBD1 (6 bases). Trimming removed 0 bases from V and 1 base from J, with 16 bases in between. The germline gives CDR1 MGHRA, CDR2 YSYEKL. This CDR3 is built from 18 residues. CDR3 coding DNA: TGCGCCAGCAGCCAAGAAGGCTTGGGCAGGGGATCTGGAAACACCATATATTTT. This sequence encodes CASSQEGLGRGSGNTIYF.

This chain connects TRBV6-5 to TRBJ1-1; D is unresolved. The CDR3 totals 14 residues. Germline V lookup: CDR1 MNHEY, CDR2 SVGAGI. Trimming took off 5 bases at V and 7 bases at J, with 17 bases between the two ends. This CDR3 is CASSLVGPFGEAFF. Here the CDR3 DNA reads TGTGCCAGCAGTCTCGTCGGGCCGTTCGGTGAAGCTTTCTTT.

This chain connects TRBV7-9 to TRBJ2-7; possibly TRBD2 for D (5 bases). V was cut by 5 bases and J by 1 base, with 9 bases left in between. Germline-derived CDR1 and CDR2 are SEHNR and FQNEAQ (reference sequence). The CDR3 runs 13 residues. The CDR3 sequence: CASSQSGSYEQYF. CDR3 DNA: TGTGCCAGCAGCCAGTCGGGGTCCTACGAGCAGTACTTC.

The chain combines TRBV27 with TRBJ1-2, with 8 positions matching TRBD1. With 4 bases clipped from V and 3 bases from J, the junction kept 4 bases outside the gene matches. The CDR3 consists of 14 residues. The germline V gene has CDR1 MNHEY and CDR2 SMNVEV (reference sequence). CDR3 sequence (DNA): TGTGCCAGCAGTTGGACAGGGAGAGACTATGGCTACACCTTC. Protein: CASSWTGRDYGYTF.

The chain combines TRBV6-1 with TRBJ2-7; perhaps D is TRBD1 or TRBD2 (5 bases each). Germline V gives CDR1 MNHNS, CDR2 SASEGT. V was pared by 7 bases and J by 4 bases, with 17 bases between. The length of the CDR3 is 14 residues. CDR3 DNA: TGTGCCAGCACCAGGGACCCAGCCACTTACGAGCAGTACTTC. The encoded protein is CASTRDPATYEQYF.

DNA for the CDR3: TGTGCCAGCAGCTTTGTTGGGCCAGCCTACGAGCAGTACTTC. Protein: CASSFVGPAYEQYF. The chain employs TRBV7-2 and TRBJ2-7; D is ambiguous. The V end was cut by 3 bases, the J end by 2 bases, with 11 bases between. There are 14 residues in the CDR3. Germline V gene lookup returns CDR1 SGHTA and CDR2 FQGNSA.

The chain couples TRBV7-2 to TRBJ1-4; D is uncertain. The CDR3 consists of 15 residues. CDR1 is SGHTA and CDR2 is FQGNSA in the germline V gene. V gave up 5 bases and J gave up 0 bases, with 10 bases separating them. CDR3 coding DNA: TGTGCCAGCAGCCTTCGTCCTACAACTAATGAAAAACTGTTTTTT. Protein sequence: CASSLRPTTNEKLFF.

This chain joins TRBV7-2 and TRBJ1-4; D not certain. The CDR3 totals 16 residues. Germline-derived CDR1 and CDR2 are SGHTA and FQGNSA. Trimming took 5 bases from V and 0 from J, leaving 13 bases between them. The CDR3, as DNA: TGTGCCAGCAGCCTACTAGGGCAGCCAACTAATGAAAAACTGTTTTTT. It is translated as CASSLLGQPTNEKLFF. Using reference TRBV7-2 and TRBJ1-4 for the parts outside the CDR3, the full variable domain is GAGVSQSPSNKVTEKGKDVELRCDPISGHTALYWYRQSLGQGLEFLIYFQGNSAPDKSGLPSDRFSAERTGGSVSTLTIQRTQQEDSAVYLCASSLLGQPTNEKLFFGSGTQLSVL.

This clone has more than one count but fewer than ten. Other DNA sequences of this sample code for an identical CDR3. This CDR3 reads CAISGDSYEQYF. In nucleotides, the CDR3 is TGTGCCATCAGTGGAGATTCCTACGAGCAGTACTTC. The rearrangement links TRBV10-3 to TRBJ2-7; the D is unclear. Germline CDR1 ENHRY, CDR2 SYGVKD. Trimming took off 4 bases at V and 1 base at J, with 5 bases between the two ends. This CDR3 has 12 amino acids.

The rearrangement uses TRBV6-1 and TRBJ1-2, with a possible D match to TRBD1 (5 bases). The CDR3 runs to 13 residues. With 1 base removed from V and 5 bases from J, the gap between germline ends came to 8 bases. CDR1 MNHNS and CDR2 SASEGT come from the germline V gene. Written as DNA, the CDR3 is TGTGCCAGCAGTGAAGGGGGACCATATGGCTACACCTTC. Translated, it gives CASSEGGPYGYTF.

The rearrangement links TRBV13 to TRBJ2-2; tentatively, D is TRBD1 (5 bases). The CDR3 contains 17 residues. Germline V CDR1 and CDR2: PRHDT, FYEKMQ (reference sequence). V shed 2 bases and J shed 3 bases, with 16 bases lying between them. The CDR3 here is CASSLYRGQGYTGELFF. Here the CDR3 DNA reads TGTGCCAGCAGCTTATATAGGGGTCAAGGGTACACCGGGGAGCTGTTTTTT.

The chain combines TRBV25-1 with TRBJ2-7; D possibly uses TRBD1 or TRBD2 (5 bases each). The germline V gene has CDR1 MGHDK and CDR2 SYGVNS. The CDR3 length is 17 residues. Trimming stripped 1 base from V and 6 bases from J, with 22 bases between. CDR3 nucleotides: TGTGCCAGCAGTGAATCCCCGGGACCGTCTTCGGGTCGCGAGCAGTACTTC. Its translation: CASSESPGPSSGREQYF.

The chain is built from TRBV28 and TRBJ2-7, with D maybe TRBD2 (5 bases). Trimming stripped 7 bases from V and 4 bases from J, with 11 bases between. Per the germline V gene, CDR1 is MDHEN and CDR2 is SYDVKM. The length of the CDR3 is 12 residues. The CDR3 DNA reads as TGTGCCAGCACCTTAAGAGGGTACGAGCAGTACTTC. Translated: CASTLRGYEQYF.

The gene calls are TRBV9 and TRBJ2-1, with 9 bases aligning to TRBD2. The V segment lost 4 bases and the J segment 7 bases; nucleotides outside the gene matches: 12. CDR3 length equals 16 residues. The germline V gene has CDR1 SGDLS and CDR2 YYNGEE. The CDR3 spells CASSPLGGRAGNEQFF. CDR3 in DNA: TGTGCCAGCAGCCCCCTCGGCGGGAGGGCCGGAAATGAGCAGTTCTTC.